The 14 T cell receptor beta chains in this list originate from one sample, sequenced in a study of shared clonotypes between healthy human individuals. Repertoires were generated with immunoSEQ multiplex PCR, while TCRdb's copy carries only in-frame clones and drops some. The sample consists of about 2.4 million clones, around nine tenths of them appearing once. Sequenced input: naive CD4+ T cells sorted from blood. Regarding subset: CD45RA+ positively selected. These receptors originate from a man aged 18 to 35 in good health.

The chain is built from TRBV18 and TRBJ1-2; D might be TRBD1 (5 bases). CDR1 and CDR2 (germline): KGHSH, LQKENI. There are 13 residues in the CDR3. V was cut by 6 bases and J by 8 bases, with 16 bases left in between. The CDR3 DNA reads TGTGCCAGCTCTCTCGTGGGGACGAAGGGCTACACCTTC. Translated, it gives CASSLVGTKGYTF.

This chain links TRBV6-6 with TRBJ1-2; D is unresolved. Trimming removed 7 bases from V and 4 bases from J, with 10 bases in between. The CDR3 is made up of 12 amino acids. Germline CDR1 reads MNHNY; CDR2 reads SVGAGI (reference sequence). Here the CDR3 reads CASNNGVYGYTF. CDR3 DNA: TGTGCCAGCAATAACGGCGTCTATGGCTACACCTTC.

The genes are TRBV30 and TRBJ2-7; D is perhaps TRBD1 or TRBD2 (5 bases each). This CDR3 has 14 amino acids. Germline V gene sequence: CDR1 GTSNPN, CDR2 SVGIG (reference sequence). V lost 1 base, J lost 3 bases, and 13 bases lay in between. The CDR3, as DNA: TGTGCCTGGAGTGGAGGAGGCGGACACTACGAGCAGTACTTC. Amino acids: CAWSGGGGHYEQYF.

This chain connects TRBV19 to TRBJ2-1, with D tentatively TRBD1 (5 bases). The germline V gene has CDR1 LNHDA and CDR2 SQIVND (reference sequence). V shed 8 bases and J shed 4 bases, with 9 bases lying between them. The CDR3 consists of 12 residues. The CDR3 sequence is CASSQEYNEQFF. In DNA, the CDR3 is TGTGCCAGTTCACAGGAGTACAATGAGCAGTTCTTC.

The rearrangement uses TRBV5-6 and TRBJ2-5; D ambiguous. V lost 0 bases and J 5 bases, leaving 17 bases between the germline ends. Germline CDR1 and CDR2: SGHDT and YYEEEE. CDR3 length: 16 residues. The CDR3 spells CASSLEGGVTWETQYF. CDR3 DNA sequence: TGTGCCAGCAGCTTGGAGGGTGGGGTGACCTGGGAGACCCAGTACTTC.

This rearrangement joins TRBV11-3 to TRBJ2-1; 9 bases are a match to TRBD2. The V segment lost 5 bases and the J segment 3 bases; nucleotides outside the gene matches: 8. The CDR3 spans 16 residues. Germline CDR1 is SGHNT and CDR2 is YENEEA. The CDR3 reads CASSPGSSGSYNEQFF. The DNA for the CDR3 is TGTGCCAGCAGCCCAGGTAGTAGCGGGAGCTACAATGAGCAGTTCTTC.

J is TRBJ2-4 and V is TRBV7-8; 10 positions agree with TRBD1. CDR3 length equals 16 residues. J lost 9 bases, V lost 1 base, and 9 bases had no gene match. Germline assignment: CDR1 SGHVS and CDR2 FQNEAQ. The CDR3 sequence: CASSLGPGTGVTIQYF. DNA for the CDR3: TGTGCCAGCAGCTTAGGGCCCGGGACAGGGGTCACCATTCAGTACTTC.

The CDR3 nucleotides are TGTGCCAGCAGGCTCACCCCCTTGGGGGTTAGCAATCAGCCCCAGCATTTT. Protein sequence: CASRLTPLGVSNQPQHF. The gene calls are TRBV28 and TRBJ1-5, with TRBD1 as a possible D gene (5 bases). CDR1 and CDR2 from the germline V gene are MDHEN and SYDVKM. The CDR3 covers 17 residues. V shed 6 bases and J shed 0 bases, with 18 bases lying between them.

This chain uses TRBV21-1 with TRBJ2-7; the table calls TRBD2, which could not be checked here. TRBV21-1 is termed a pseudogene. CDR3 size: 17 residues. For the CDR3, the DNA is TGTGCCAGCAGCAAAGAGGGGACTAGCGGGGCCTTCGGAGAGCAGTACTTC. Its protein is CASSKEGTSGAFGEQYF.

The V gene is TRBV7-6, the J gene TRBJ2-1, with 12 bases fitting TRBD2. CDR3 length equals 16 residues. Germline V gene data show CDR1 as SGHVS and CDR2 as FNYEAQ. V lost 0 bases to trimming and J lost 6 bases; unmatched junction nucleotides: 3. CDR3 amino acids: CASSLALAGGSNEQFF. The CDR3 nucleotides are TGTGCCAGCAGCTTAGCGCTAGCGGGGGGGTCCAATGAGCAGTTCTTC.

The V gene is TRBV7-2, the J gene TRBJ2-3; the match to TRBD2 covers 10 bases. This CDR3 spans 18 amino acids. With 1 base clipped from V and 4 bases from J, the junction kept 11 bases outside the gene matches. Germline CDR1 and CDR2: SGHTA and FQGNSA. CDR3 in amino acids: CASSLVGTSEGRPDTQYF. CDR3 nucleotides: TGTGCCAGCAGCTTAGTCGGGACTAGCGAGGGACGACCAGATACGCAGTATTTT.

V and J are TRBV19 and TRBJ2-1; 7 bases line up with TRBD1. V dropped 7 bases and J dropped 10; count of bases not matched to a gene: 7. Germline-derived CDR1 and CDR2 are LNHDA and SQIVND (reference sequence). There are 12 residues in the CDR3. For the CDR3, the DNA is TGTGCCAGTAAGGGGGCGGGCGAAGAGCAGTTCTTC. Translating gives CASKGAGEEQFF.

This sequence joins TRBV28 and TRBJ2-1, with D perhaps given as TRBD1 or TRBD2 (6 bases each). The V and J ends lost 3 bases and 3 bases respectively, with 12 bases between them. The CDR3 runs to 15 residues. Germline CDR1 reads MDHEN; CDR2 reads SYDVKM. The CDR3 sequence is CASSLGRGVYNEQFF. The CDR3 DNA follows: TGTGCCAGCAGTTTGGGAAGGGGGGTCTACAATGAGCAGTTCTTC.

V and J are TRBV5-6 and TRBJ2-1; 9 bases fit TRBD2. The CDR3 sequence is 16 residues long. The V and J ends lost 4 bases and 0 bases, in that order; junction bases with no gene match: 5. CDR1 and CDR2 (germline): SGHDT, YYEEEE. CDR3 amino acids: CASSAALAGSYNEQFF. CDR3 DNA: TGTGCCAGCAGCGCCGCACTAGCGGGCTCCTACAATGAGCAGTTCTTC.